The source of this T cell receptor (beta chain) is a study of long-term antiretroviral therapy in people with HIV. At the level of the study: The oldest samples precede the 2015 immediate-ART recommendation by about a decade.

The CDR3 runs to 15 residues. The V gene end was trimmed by 6 bases and the J gene end by 7 bases; junction bases not matched to a gene: 14. CDR1 and CDR2 from the germline V gene are MNHEY and SMNVEV (reference sequence). One or more pre-ART and two or more post-ART PBMC samples were available from each donor. The immunoSEQ assay was v3.0, run at survey level. The table came from immunoSEQ multiplex PCR; TCRdb's copy has only in-frame clones and leaves some out. This table holds 25,000 to 40,000 clones, 97% found once. The sequenced sample was unsorted PBMCs, obtained 7.6 years after starting antiretroviral therapy. The chain is built from TRBV27 and TRBJ2-7; 8 bases line up with TRBD2. The TCR sequence derives from a young man with HIV. CDR3 nucleotides: TGTGCCAGCAGGGGGGGACTAGTCAACCCTCAGGAGCAGTACTTC. Translation: CASRGGLVNPQEQYF.